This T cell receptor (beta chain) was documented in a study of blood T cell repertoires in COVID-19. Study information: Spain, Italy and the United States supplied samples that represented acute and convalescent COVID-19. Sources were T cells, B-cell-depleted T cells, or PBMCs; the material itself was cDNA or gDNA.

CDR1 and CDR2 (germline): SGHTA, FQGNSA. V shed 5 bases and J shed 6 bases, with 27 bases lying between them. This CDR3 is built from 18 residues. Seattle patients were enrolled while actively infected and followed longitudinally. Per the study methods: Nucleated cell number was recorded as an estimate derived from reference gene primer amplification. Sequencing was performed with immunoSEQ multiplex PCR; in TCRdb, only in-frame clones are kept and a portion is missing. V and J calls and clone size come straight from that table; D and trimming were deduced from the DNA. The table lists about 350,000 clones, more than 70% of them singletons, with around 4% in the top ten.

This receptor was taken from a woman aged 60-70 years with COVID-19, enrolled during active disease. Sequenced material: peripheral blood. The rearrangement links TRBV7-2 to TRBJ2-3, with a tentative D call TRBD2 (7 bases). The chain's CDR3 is CASSPIGSVAGTGDTQYF. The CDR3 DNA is TGTGCCAGCAGCCCTATAGGGTCCGTAGCGGGTACAGGGGATACGCAGTATTTT.